A selection of T cell receptor beta chains follows, all from one sample in a study of blood T cell repertoires in COVID-19. The protocol was immunoSEQ multiplex PCR, while the TCRdb copy is restricted to in-frame clones and leaves out a portion. The table includes roughly 320,000 clones, roughly 85% detected once. Sample: peripheral blood. The receptors come from a human donor in a cohort sampled during active COVID-19. Both conserved end residues are part of each CDR3. Each record gives: V gene, J gene, clone size, D gene, CDR3 length, CDR3 DNA, CDR3 protein. D genes are given only for firm matches. Size tells how often a clone was seen (once, few, many) or the class of an expanded clone, and some rows leave it out.

TRBV5-6,TRBJ1-1,NA,NA,14,TGTGCCAGCAGCCGGGACACGGATAACACTGAAGCTTTCTTT,CASSRDTDNTEAFF
TRBV10-2,TRBJ1-1,NA,NA,14,TGCGCCAGCTCGGGGGGCCTGGGAGGGACTGAAGCTTTCTTT,CASSGGLGGTEAFF
TRBV5-1,TRBJ2-2,NA,TRBD1,16,TGCGCCAGCAGCCCCGAGGACAGGGGATTTATCGGGGAGCTGTTTTTT,CASSPEDRGFIGELFF
TRBV29-1,TRBJ2-7,NA,TRBD1,14,TGCAGCGTTATACCGGGACAGGGGGGGTACGAGCAGTACTTC,CSVIPGQGGYEQYF
TRBV27,TRBJ2-3,NA,TRBD2,16,TGTGCCAGCAGTTCCGGACTAGCGGGGCTCACAGATACGCAGTATTTT,CASSSGLAGLTDTQYF
TRBV19,TRBJ1-5,NA,TRBD1,15,TGTGCCAGTAGTGGGATACAGGGGTTGGATCAGCCCCAGCATTTT,CASSGIQGLDQPQHF
TRBV27,TRBJ1-2,NA,NA,11,TGTGCCACCAGAACTGCCTATGGCTACACCTTC,CATRTAYGYTF
TRBV19,TRBJ2-7,NA,NA,17,TGTGCCAGTAGTATTTCCTCTCTGGGTGAGGAGTCCTACGAGCAGTACTTC,CASSISSLGEESYEQYF
TRBV3-1/TRBV3-2,TRBJ1-3,NA,NA,14,TGTGCCAGCAGCCGAGGCAGGGATGGAAACACCATATATTTT,CASSRGRDGNTIYF
TRBV2,TRBJ2-7,NA,NA,15,TGTGCCAGCAGAAAAGATATGGACACAATCCGCGAGCAGTACTTC,CASRKDMDTIREQYF
TRBV6-5,TRBJ2-5,once,TRBD2,14,TGTGCCAGCAGCTCCCGGGGGGGGTCAGAGACCCAGTACTTC,CASSSRGGSETQYF
TRBV6-1,TRBJ1-2,NA,NA,15,TGTGCCAGCAGTGAAGAGTACAGGGTTACCTATGGCTACACCTTC,CASSEEYRVTYGYTF
TRBV27,TRBJ2-2,NA,TRBD1,18,TGTGCCAGCAGCCTACGAGTGAAGGGGGCAGTGAACACCGGGGAGCTGTTTTTT,CASSLRVKGAVNTGELFF
TRBV5-5,TRBJ2-7,NA,TRBD1,16,TGTGCCAGGCAGCTTGATGGGACAGGGAATCTCTACGAGCAGTACTTC,CARQLDGTGNLYEQYF
TRBV3-1/TRBV3-2,TRBJ1-1,NA,NA,13,TGTGCCAGCAGCCAAGGGTGGCGGTCGGAAGCTTTCTTT,CASSQGWRSEAFF
TRBV5-8,TRBJ1-2,once,TRBD1,13,TGTGCCAGCAGCTTTCTCAGGGGGGACGGCTACACCTTC,CASSFLRGDGYTF
TRBV6-5,TRBJ1-3,NA,NA,16,TGTGCCAGCAGTTACTCGGCCCGGAGCTCTGGAAACACCATATATTTT,CASSYSARSSGNTIYF
TRBV5-1,TRBJ1-1,NA,NA,14,TGCGCCAGCAGTCGCGGGTTGGGCGACACTGAAGCTTTCTTT,CASSRGLGDTEAFF
TRBV7-2,TRBJ1-2,NA,NA,13,TGTGCCAGCAGCTCACAGTTATTCTATGGCTACACCTTC,CASSSQLFYGYTF